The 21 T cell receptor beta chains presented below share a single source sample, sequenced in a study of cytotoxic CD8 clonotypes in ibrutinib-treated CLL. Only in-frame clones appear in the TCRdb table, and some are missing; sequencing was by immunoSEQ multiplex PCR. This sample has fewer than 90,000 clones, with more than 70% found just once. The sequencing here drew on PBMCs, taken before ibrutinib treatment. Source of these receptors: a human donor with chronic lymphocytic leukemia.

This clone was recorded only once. CDR3 region: CASSQGEGLAGNYEQYF. CDR3 DNA: TGTGCCAGCAGCCAAGGGGAGGGACTAGCGGGCAACTACGAGCAGTACTTC. The V and J genes are TRBV4-2 and TRBJ2-7; 12 bases match TRBD2. The CDR3 loop spans 17 amino acids. The ends lost 1 base at V and 3 bases at J; junction bases unmatched: 7. Germline V lookup: CDR1 LGHNA, CDR2 YNFKEQ.

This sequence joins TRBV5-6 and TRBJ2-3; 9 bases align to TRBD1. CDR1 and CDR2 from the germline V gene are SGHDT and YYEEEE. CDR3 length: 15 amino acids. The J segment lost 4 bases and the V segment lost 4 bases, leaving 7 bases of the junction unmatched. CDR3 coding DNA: TGTGCCAGCAGCGAGGGACAGGGATTCGCAGATACGCAGTATTTT. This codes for CASSEGQGFADTQYF.

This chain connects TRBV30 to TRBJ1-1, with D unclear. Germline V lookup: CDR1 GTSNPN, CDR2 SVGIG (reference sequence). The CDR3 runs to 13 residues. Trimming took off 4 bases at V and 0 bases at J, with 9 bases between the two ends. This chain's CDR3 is CAWNYEMNTEAFF. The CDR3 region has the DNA TGTGCCTGGAATTACGAGATGAACACTGAAGCTTTCTTT.

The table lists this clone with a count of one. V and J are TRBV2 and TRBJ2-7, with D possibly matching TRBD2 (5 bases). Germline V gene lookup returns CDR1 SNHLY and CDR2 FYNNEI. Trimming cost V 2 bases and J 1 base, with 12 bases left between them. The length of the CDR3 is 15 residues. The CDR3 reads CASSEPPTGSYEQYF. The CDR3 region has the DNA TGTGCCAGCAGTGAACCCCCGACGGGGTCCTACGAGCAGTACTTC.

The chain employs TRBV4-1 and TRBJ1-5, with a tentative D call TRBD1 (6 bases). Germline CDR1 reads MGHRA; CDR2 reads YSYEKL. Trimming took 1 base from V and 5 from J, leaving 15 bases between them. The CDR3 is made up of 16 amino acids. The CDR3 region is CASSQVRGYSDQPQHF. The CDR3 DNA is TGCGCCAGCAGCCAAGTCAGGGGATACTCAGATCAGCCCCAGCATTTT.

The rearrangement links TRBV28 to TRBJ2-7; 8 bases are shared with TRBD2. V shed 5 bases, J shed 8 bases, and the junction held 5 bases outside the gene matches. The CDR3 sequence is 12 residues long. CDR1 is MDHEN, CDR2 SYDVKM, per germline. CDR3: CASSLGGAKQYF. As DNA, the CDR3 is TGTGCCAGCAGTCTCGGGGGGGCGAAGCAGTACTTC.

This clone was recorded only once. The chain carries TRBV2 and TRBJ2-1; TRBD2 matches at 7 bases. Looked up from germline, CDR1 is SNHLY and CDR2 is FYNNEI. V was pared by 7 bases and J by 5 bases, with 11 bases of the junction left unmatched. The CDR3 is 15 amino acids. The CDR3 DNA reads TGTGCCAGCACCCGAAGGGCGGGAGCAAACAATGAGCAGTTCTTC. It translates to CASTRRAGANNEQFF.

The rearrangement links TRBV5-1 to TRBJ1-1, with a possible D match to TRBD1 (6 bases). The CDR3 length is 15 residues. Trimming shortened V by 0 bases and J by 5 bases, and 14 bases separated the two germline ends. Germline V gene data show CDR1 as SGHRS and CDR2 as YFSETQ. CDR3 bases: TGCGCCAGCAGCTTGGACCCCTGGGGGCCTACTGAAGCTTTCTTT. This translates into CASSLDPWGPTEAFF.

The CDR3 reads CASSESGGLDEQYF. The CDR3 coding sequence is TGTGCCAGCAGTGAATCGGGAGGGTTGGACGAGCAGTACTTC. This sequence joins TRBV2 and TRBJ2-7, with 8 nucleotides matching TRBD2. Germline-derived CDR1 and CDR2 are SNHLY and FYNNEI. Trimming removed 2 bases from V and 5 bases from J; junction bases left unmatched: 5. This CDR3 has 14 residues.

CDR3 region: CASSLPVGEKLFF. The CDR3 DNA follows: TGTGCCAGCAGCTTGCCAGTGGGGGAAAAACTGTTTTTT. J is TRBJ1-4 and V is TRBV5-6, with D uncertain. The V gene lost 1 base and the J gene lost 8 bases, with 9 bases spanning the gap. Germline values: CDR1 SGHDT, CDR2 YYEEEE. The CDR3 extends over 13 amino acids.

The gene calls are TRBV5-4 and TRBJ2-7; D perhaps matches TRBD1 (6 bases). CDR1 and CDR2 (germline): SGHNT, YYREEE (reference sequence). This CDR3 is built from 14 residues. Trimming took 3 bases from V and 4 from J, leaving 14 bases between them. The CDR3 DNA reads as TGTGCCAGCAGCTCAGCTCAGGGGTTGTACGAGCAGTACTTC. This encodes CASSSAQGLYEQYF.

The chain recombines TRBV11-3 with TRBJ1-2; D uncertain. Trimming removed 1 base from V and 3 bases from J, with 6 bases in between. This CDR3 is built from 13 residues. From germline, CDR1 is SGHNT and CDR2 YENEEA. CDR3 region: CASSLGGYYGYTF. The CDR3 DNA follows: TGTGCCAGCAGCTTAGGGGGTTACTATGGCTACACCTTC. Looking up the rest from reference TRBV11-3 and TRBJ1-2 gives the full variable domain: EAGVVQSPRYKIIEKKQPVAFWCNPISGHNTLYWYLQNLGQGPELLIRYENEEAVDDSQLPKDRFSAERLKGVDSTLKIQPAELGDSAVYLCASSLGGYYGYTFGSGTRLTVV.

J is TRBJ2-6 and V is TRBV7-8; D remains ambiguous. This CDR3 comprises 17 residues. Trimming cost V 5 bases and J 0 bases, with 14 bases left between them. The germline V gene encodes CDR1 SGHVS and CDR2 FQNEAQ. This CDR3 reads CASSRWAGTSGANVLTF. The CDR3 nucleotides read TGTGCCAGCAGCCGGTGGGCAGGAACCTCTGGGGCCAACGTCCTGACTTTC.

In DNA form, the CDR3 reads TGTGCCAGCAGCCGGGCCGGTGGGGGGGCCACAGATACGCAGTATTTT. It yields the protein CASSRAGGGATDTQYF. The chain uses TRBV7-8 and TRBJ2-3; TRBD2 is a possible D gene (7 bases). This CDR3 has 16 residues. Per the germline V gene, CDR1 is SGHVS and CDR2 is FQNEAQ. Trimming removed 5 bases at V and 2 bases at J, with 17 bases between.

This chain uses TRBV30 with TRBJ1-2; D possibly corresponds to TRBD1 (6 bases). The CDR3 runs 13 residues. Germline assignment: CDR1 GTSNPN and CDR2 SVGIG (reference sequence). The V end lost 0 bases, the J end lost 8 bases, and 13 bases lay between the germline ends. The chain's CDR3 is CAWSVQNTGGYTF. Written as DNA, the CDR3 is TGTGCCTGGAGTGTTCAGAATACAGGGGGCTACACCTTC.

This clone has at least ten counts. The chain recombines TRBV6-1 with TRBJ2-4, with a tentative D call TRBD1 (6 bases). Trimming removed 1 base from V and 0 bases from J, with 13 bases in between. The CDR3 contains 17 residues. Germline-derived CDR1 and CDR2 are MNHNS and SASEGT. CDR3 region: CASSEVSTGIAKNIQYF. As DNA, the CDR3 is TGTGCCAGCAGTGAAGTAAGCACAGGGATAGCCAAAAACATTCAGTACTTC.

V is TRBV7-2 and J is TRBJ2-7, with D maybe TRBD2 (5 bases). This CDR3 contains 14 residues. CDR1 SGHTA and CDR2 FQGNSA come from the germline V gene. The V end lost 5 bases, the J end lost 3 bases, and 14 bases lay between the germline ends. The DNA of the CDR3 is TGTGCCAGCAGCGTCGGGCCCAGCGGCTACGAGCAGTACTTC. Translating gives CASSVGPSGYEQYF.

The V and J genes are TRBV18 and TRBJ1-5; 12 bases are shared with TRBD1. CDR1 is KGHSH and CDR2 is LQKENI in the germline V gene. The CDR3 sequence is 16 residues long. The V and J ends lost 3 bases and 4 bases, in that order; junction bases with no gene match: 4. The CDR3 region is CASSPGQGARNQPQHF. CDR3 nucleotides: TGTGCCAGCTCACCGGGACAGGGGGCGCGGAATCAGCCCCAGCATTTT.

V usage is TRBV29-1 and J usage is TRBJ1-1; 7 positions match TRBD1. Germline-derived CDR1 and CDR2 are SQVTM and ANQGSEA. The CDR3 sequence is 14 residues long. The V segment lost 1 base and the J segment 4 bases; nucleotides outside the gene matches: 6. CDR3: CSVEGQGGGTEAFF. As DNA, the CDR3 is TGCAGCGTTGAAGGACAGGGAGGCGGCACTGAAGCTTTCTTT.

CDR3 loop: CASSFGGGEYGYTF. The CDR3 DNA reads as TGTGCCAGCAGTTTTGGGGGAGGGGAATATGGCTACACCTTC. The V and J genes are TRBV27 and TRBJ1-2, with a tentative D call TRBD1 (5 bases). The CDR3 totals 14 residues. Trimming cost V 3 bases and J 5 bases, with 13 bases left between them. Looked up from germline, CDR1 is MNHEY and CDR2 is SMNVEV (reference sequence).

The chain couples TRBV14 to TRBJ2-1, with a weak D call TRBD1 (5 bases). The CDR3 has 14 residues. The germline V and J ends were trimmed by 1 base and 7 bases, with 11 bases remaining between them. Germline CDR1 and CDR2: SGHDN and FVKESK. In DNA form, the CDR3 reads TGTGCCAGCAGCCAAGTAAAGCCAGGGAATGAGCAGTTCTTC. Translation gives CASSQVKPGNEQFF.